This T cell receptor beta chain came from a study of blood T cell repertoires in COVID-19. In the study overall: Acute and convalescent COVID-19 samples came from the United States, Italy and Spain. PBMCs, B-cell-depleted T cells, or T cells provided the cDNA or gDNA that made up the material.

As originally analysed: Amplification of reference gene primers provided the estimated nucleated cell counts. Measured with immunoSEQ multiplex PCR; TCRdb has only the in-frame clones, and not every one. The V and J calls and clone size were taken over from that table, and D and trimming were inferred from the DNA. Found here are tens of thousands of clones, nearly 80% of them singletons; the top ten hold roughly 12%. The CDR3 totals 13 residues. Germline CDR1 is SGHTA and CDR2 is FQGNSA. V gave up 4 bases and J gave up 8 bases; unmatched junction bases: 6. V is TRBV7-2 and J is TRBJ1-2; 8 bases align to TRBD1. This clonotype originated in a human donor in a cohort sampled during active COVID-19. Specimen: peripheral blood. The CDR3 DNA follows: TGTGCCAGCAGCTCTGGACAGGGTGAGGGCTACACCTTC. Its translation: CASSSGQGEGYTF.